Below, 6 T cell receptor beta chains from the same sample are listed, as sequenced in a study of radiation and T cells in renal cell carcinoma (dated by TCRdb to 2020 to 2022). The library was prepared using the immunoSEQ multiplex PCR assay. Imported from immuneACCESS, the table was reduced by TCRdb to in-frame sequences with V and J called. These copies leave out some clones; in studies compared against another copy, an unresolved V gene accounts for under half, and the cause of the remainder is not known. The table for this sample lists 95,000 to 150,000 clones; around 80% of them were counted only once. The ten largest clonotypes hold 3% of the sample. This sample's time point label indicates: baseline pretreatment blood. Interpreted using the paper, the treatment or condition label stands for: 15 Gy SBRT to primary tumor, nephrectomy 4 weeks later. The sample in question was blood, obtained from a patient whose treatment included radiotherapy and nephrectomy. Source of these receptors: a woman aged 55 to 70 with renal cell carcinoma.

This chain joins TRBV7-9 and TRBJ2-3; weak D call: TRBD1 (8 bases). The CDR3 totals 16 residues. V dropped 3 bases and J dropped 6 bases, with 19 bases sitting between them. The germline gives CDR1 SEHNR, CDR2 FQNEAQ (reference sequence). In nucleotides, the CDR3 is TGTGCCAGCAGCTTCCCTCTTGACAGGGGAGGGGATACGCAGTATTTT. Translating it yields CASSFPLDRGGDTQYF.

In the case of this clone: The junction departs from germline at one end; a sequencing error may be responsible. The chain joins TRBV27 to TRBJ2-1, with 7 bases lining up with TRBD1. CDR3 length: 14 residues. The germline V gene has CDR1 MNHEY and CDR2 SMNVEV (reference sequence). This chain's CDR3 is CASRIAGGPNERFF. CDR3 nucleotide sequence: TGTGCCAGCAGGATAGCAGGGGGTCCCAATGAGCGGTTCTTC.

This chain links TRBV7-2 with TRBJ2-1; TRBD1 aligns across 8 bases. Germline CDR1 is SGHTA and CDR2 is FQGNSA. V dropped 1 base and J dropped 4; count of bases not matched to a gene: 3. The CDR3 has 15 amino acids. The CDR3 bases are TGTGCCAGCAGCTTAGAAGGACAGGGTTACAATGAGCAGTTCTTC. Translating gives CASSLEGQGYNEQFF.

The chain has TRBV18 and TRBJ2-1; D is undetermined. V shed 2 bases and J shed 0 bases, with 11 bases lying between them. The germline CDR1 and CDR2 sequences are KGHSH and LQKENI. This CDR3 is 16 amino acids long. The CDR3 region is CASSPISADSYNEQFF. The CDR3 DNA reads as TGTGCCAGCTCACCAATCTCGGCGGACTCCTACAATGAGCAGTTCTTC. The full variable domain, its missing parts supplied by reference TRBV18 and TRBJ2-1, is NAGVMQNPRHLVRRRGQEARLRCSPMKGHSHVYWYRQLPEEGLKFMVYLQKENIIDESGMPKERFSAEFPKEGPSILRIQQVVRGDSAAYFCASSPISADSYNEQFFGPGTRLTVL.

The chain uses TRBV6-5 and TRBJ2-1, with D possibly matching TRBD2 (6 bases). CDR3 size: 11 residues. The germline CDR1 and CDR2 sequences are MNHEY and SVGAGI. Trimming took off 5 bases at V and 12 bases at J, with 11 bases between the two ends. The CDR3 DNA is TGTGCCAGCAGTCACGGGAGTGGGCAGTTCTTC. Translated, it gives CASSHGSGQFF.

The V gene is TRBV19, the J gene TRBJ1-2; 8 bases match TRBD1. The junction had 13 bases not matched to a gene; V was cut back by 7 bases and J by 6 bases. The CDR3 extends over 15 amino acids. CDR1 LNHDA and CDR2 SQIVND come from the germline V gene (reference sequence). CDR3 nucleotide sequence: TGTGCCAGTACCATCTGGGCATGGACAGGGAATGGCTACACCTTC. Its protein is CASTIWAWTGNGYTF. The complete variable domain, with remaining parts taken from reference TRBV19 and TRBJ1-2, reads DGGITQSPKYLFRKEGQNVTLSCEQNLNHDAMYWYRQDPGQGLRLIYYSQIVNDFQKGDIAEGYSVSREKKESFPLTVTSAQKNPTAFYLCASTIWAWTGNGYTFGSGTRLTVV.